Each of the 24 T cell receptor beta chains below was sequenced from the same sample in a study of blood T cell repertoires in COVID-19. Assay: immunoSEQ multiplex PCR; the TCRdb copy retains only in-frame clones and omits some. The sample consists of approximately 260,000 clones, roughly 80% of them appearing once. Sequencing used peripheral blood. These receptors came from a woman in her sixties with active or convalescent COVID-19.

The rearrangement uses TRBV4-1 and TRBJ2-1, with 14 bases fitting TRBD2. The germline V gene has CDR1 MGHRA and CDR2 YSYEKL. There are 19 residues in the CDR3. V was clipped by 0 bases and J by 5 bases; unmatched bases: 9. The CDR3 DNA is TGCGCCAGCAGCCAAGATGCGACTAGCGGGGGGGCTTCTGACAATGAGCAGTTCTTC. It encodes CASSQDATSGGASDNEQFF.

V usage is TRBV7-9 and J usage is TRBJ1-3; a weak D match, TRBD1 (6 bases). This CDR3 comprises 18 residues. Trimming stripped 2 bases from V and 0 bases from J, with 17 bases between. Germline CDR1 and CDR2: SEHNR and FQNEAQ (reference sequence). The CDR3 spells CASSLNGQWRSSGNTIYF. In DNA, the CDR3 is TGTGCCAGCAGCTTAAACGGACAGTGGAGAAGCTCTGGAAACACCATATATTTT.

This clone was seen a single time. Here the CDR3 omits its conserved ending phenylalanine or tryptophan, so a read error is the likely source. The DNA is omitted, as the CDR3 cannot be located on it reliably, and the CDR3 follows TCRdb's listing. The chain employs TRBV6-5 and TRBJ1-5; no check of the table's D call, TRBD1, against the DNA was made. Germline assignment: CDR1 MNHEY and CDR2 SVGAGI. The length of the CDR3 is 10 amino acids, counting both ends. The CDR3 spells CASSPLGTGD.

The V call is TRBV29-1, the J call TRBJ1-4; 10 bases align to TRBD1. J gave up 5 bases and V 4 bases, and 7 bases lay outside the gene matches. Germline CDR1 reads SQVTM; CDR2 reads ANQGSEA. The length of the CDR3 is 15 residues. The CDR3, as DNA: TGCAGCGTTGTGACAGGGGGCACGGGAAATGAAAAACTGTTTTTT. It translates to CSVVTGGTGNEKLFF.

The V gene is TRBV16, the J gene TRBJ1-4, with 8 nucleotides matching TRBD1. The CDR3 consists of 15 residues. V trimming: 4 bases; J trimming: 6 bases; junction bases outside the gene matches: 7. Germline assignment: CDR1 KGHSY and CDR2 FQNENV. CDR3 sequence reads: CASSPGQGMDEKLFF. CDR3 DNA sequence: TGTGCCAGCAGCCCCGGACAGGGAATGGATGAAAAACTGTTTTTT. The full variable domain, completed using reference TRBV16 and TRBJ1-4, is GEEVAQTPKHLVRGEGQKAKLYCAPIKGHSYVFWYQQVLKNEFKFLISFQNENVFDETGMPKERFSAKCLPNSPCSLEIQATKLEDSAVYFCASSPGQGMDEKLFFGSGTQLSVL.

The rearrangement links TRBV5-1 to TRBJ2-1, with TRBD2 matching over 12 bases. Germline V gene sequence: CDR1 SGHRS, CDR2 YFSETQ. The J segment lost 0 bases and the V segment lost 3 bases, leaving 10 bases of the junction unmatched. The CDR3 contains 19 residues. CDR3 in amino acids: CASSSLAGGPGSSYNEQFF. CDR3 nucleotides: TGCGCCAGCAGCTCACTAGCGGGGGGACCAGGGAGCTCCTACAATGAGCAGTTCTTC.

This clone was seen a few times. The rearrangement uses TRBV2 and TRBJ2-1; maybe TRBD1 (5 bases). This CDR3 is 14 amino acids long. Germline assignment: CDR1 SNHLY and CDR2 FYNNEI. V was clipped by 7 bases and J by 4 bases, with 14 bases between them. The DNA for the CDR3 is TGTGCCAGCAACAAAAGGGGCCAGTACAATGAGCAGTTCTTC. Translation: CASNKRGQYNEQFF.

The chain has TRBV19 and TRBJ2-6; D is perhaps TRBD1 (6 bases). Trimming removed 9 bases from V and 0 bases from J, with 15 bases in between. Germline values: CDR1 LNHDA, CDR2 SQIVND (reference sequence). CDR3 size: 16 residues. The CDR3 nucleotides read TGTGCCAGCCACCTGGACAGTTCCTCTGGGGCCAACGTCCTGACTTTC. It codes for CASHLDSSSGANVLTF.

The chain joins TRBV20-1 to TRBJ1-3; a weak D match, TRBD1 (5 bases). The V gene's germline CDR1 is DFQATT and CDR2 SNEGSKA (reference sequence). This CDR3 region has 14 residues. Trimming removed 3 bases from V and 4 bases from J, with 13 bases in between. In DNA form, the CDR3 reads TGCAGTGCTAGTCCTGGGGGGATAGGAAACACCATATATTTT. Translating it yields CSASPGGIGNTIYF.

The chain joins TRBV9 to TRBJ2-3, with 8 bases fitting TRBD1. Germline CDR1 is SGDLS and CDR2 is YYNGEE. The CDR3 has 15 residues. Unmatched junction bases numbered 3, after V lost 0 bases and J lost 3 bases. The CDR3, as DNA: TGTGCCAGCAGCGTAGCCAGGGGGCTAACAGATACGCAGTATTTT. It yields the protein CASSVARGLTDTQYF.

The chain combines TRBV28 with TRBJ1-2; D is possibly TRBD1 (6 bases). Germline V CDR1 and CDR2: MDHEN, SYDVKM. The germline V and J ends were trimmed by 4 bases and 1 base, with 16 bases remaining between them. The length of the CDR3 is 16 residues. The CDR3 sequence: CASSSGAWTVNYGYTF. CDR3 in DNA: TGTGCCAGCAGTTCTGGGGCGTGGACAGTTAACTATGGCTACACCTTC.

The chain carries TRBV7-9 and TRBJ2-7; TRBD1 might be the D (6 bases). Trimming pared 3 bases from V and 2 bases from J, leaving 8 bases between. This CDR3 comprises 13 residues. The germline V gene has CDR1 SEHNR and CDR2 FQNEAQ (reference sequence). The CDR3, as DNA: TGTGCCAGCAGCTTTGGGACAACCTACGAGCAGTACTTC. This encodes CASSFGTTYEQYF.

The chain employs TRBV5-5 and TRBJ2-1; TRBD1 might be the D (6 bases). CDR1 and CDR2 (germline): SGHKS, YYEKEE (reference sequence). The CDR3 covers 18 residues. Trimming shortened V by 0 bases and J by 3 bases, and 19 bases separated the two germline ends. The CDR3 coding sequence is TGTGCCAGCAGCTTGGTTCTCTTGACAGGCCACCTCTACAATGAGCAGTTCTTC. Its translation: CASSLVLLTGHLYNEQFF.

The rearrangement links TRBV12-1 to TRBJ1-5; the table's D call TRBD1 went unverified against the DNA. TRBV12-1 is a pseudogene. The length of the CDR3 is 16 residues. The CDR3: CASSFARDRGNQPQHF. CDR3 nucleotides: TGTGCCAGCAGCTTTGCGCGTGACAGGGGGAATCAGCCCCAGCATTTT.

The V and J genes are TRBV9 and TRBJ2-2; no clear D. V lost 6 bases, J lost 1 base, and 10 bases lay in between. The germline CDR1 and CDR2 sequences are SGDLS and YYNGEE. The CDR3 runs 14 residues. CDR3 loop: CASMGPLNTGELFF. The CDR3 coding sequence is TGTGCCAGCATGGGCCCTCTGAACACCGGGGAGCTGTTTTTT.

The chain joins TRBV2 to TRBJ2-1; possibly TRBD2 for D (5 bases). From germline, CDR1 is SNHLY and CDR2 FYNNEI. The CDR3 runs 12 residues. V was shortened by 6 bases and J by 8 bases, with 11 bases between the two germline ends. The chain's CDR3 is CASRGRGYEQFF. CDR3 coding DNA: TGTGCCAGCAGGGGCCGGGGATATGAGCAGTTCTTC.

This clone came up once. The rearrangement joins TRBV19 to TRBJ2-7, with D unresolved. Germline CDR1 reads LNHDA; CDR2 reads SQIVND (reference sequence). This CDR3 comprises 15 residues. Trimming removed 5 bases at V and 3 bases at J, with 17 bases between. CDR3 coding DNA: TGTGCCAGTAGTGACTCGGCGTACGGCGACTACGAGCAGTACTTC. Its translation: CASSDSAYGDYEQYF. Drawing the rest from reference TRBV19 and TRBJ2-7, the complete variable domain is DGGITQSPKYLFRKEGQNVTLSCEQNLNHDAMYWYRQDPGQGLRLIYYSQIVNDFQKGDIAEGYSVSREKKESFPLTVTSAQKNPTAFYLCASSDSAYGDYEQYFGPGTRLTVT.

In this sample, this clone turned up once. The rearrangement uses TRBV23-1 and TRBJ1-6; no definite D call. TRBV23-1 is marked as an open reading frame, function uncertain. CDR3 length equals 17 residues. V was cut by 0 bases and J by 7 bases, with 16 bases left in between. DNA of the CDR3: TGCGCCAGCAGTCAATCGCCCCGGGTCTTGGTAAATTCACCCCTCCACTTT. Its translation is CASSQSPRVLVNSPLHF.

This chain connects TRBV6-6 to TRBJ2-7, with 7 bases identical to TRBD1. Germline CDR1 and CDR2: MNHNY and SVGAGI (reference sequence). Unmatched junction bases numbered 12, after V lost 4 bases and J lost 3 bases. CDR3 length: 16 amino acids. CDR3: CASSLIGTASYYEQYF. The CDR3 coding sequence is TGTGCCAGCAGTTTGATAGGGACAGCAAGTTACTACGAGCAGTACTTC.

The chain joins TRBV6-5 to TRBJ2-7; 7 nucleotides line up with TRBD2. Germline V CDR1 and CDR2: MNHEY, SVGAGI. CDR3 size: 15 residues. V dropped 7 bases and J dropped 0; count of bases not matched to a gene: 9. The CDR3 sequence: CASTQSGGGSYEQYF. For the CDR3, the DNA is TGTGCCAGCACCCAATCTGGGGGGGGCTCCTACGAGCAGTACTTC.

A few counts support this clone. V usage is TRBV7-9 and J usage is TRBJ2-7, with TRBD2 as a possible D gene (7 bases). The CDR3 runs 16 residues. Germline-derived CDR1 and CDR2 are SEHNR and FQNEAQ (reference sequence). V shed 5 bases and J shed 1 base, with 18 bases lying between them. The CDR3 region is CASSPRGGGPSYEQYF. CDR3 nucleotide sequence: TGTGCCAGCAGCCCCAGGGGCGGGGGCCCTTCCTACGAGCAGTACTTC.

This chain uses TRBV12-3 or TRBV12-4 with TRBJ1-2; unclear D gene. With 2 bases removed from V and 2 bases from J, the gap between germline ends came to 6 bases. The CDR3 sequence is 13 residues long. The CDR3 DNA follows: TGTGCCAGCAGTTTAAGAGGGAACTATGGCTACACCTTC. This sequence encodes CASSLRGNYGYTF.

The chain joins TRBV5-4 to TRBJ2-6; a weak D match, TRBD2 (5 bases). V was pared by 0 bases and J by 0 bases, with 10 bases between. This CDR3 region has 17 residues. The germline V gene has CDR1 SGHNT and CDR2 YYREEE (reference sequence). DNA of the CDR3: TGTGCCAGCAGCTTGGGGACTGGCGGCTCTGGGGCCAACGTCCTGACTTTC. Residues: CASSLGTGGSGANVLTF.

The V and J genes are TRBV3-1 (or the pseudogene TRBV3-2) and TRBJ2-7; a possible D gene is TRBD2 (5 bases). Trimming shortened V by 1 base and J by 4 bases, and 14 bases separated the two germline ends. This CDR3 is built from 15 residues. Looked up from germline, CDR1 is LGHDT and CDR2 is YNNKEL (reference sequence). This chain's CDR3 is CASSQAPGGTYEQYF. CDR3 DNA sequence: TGTGCCAGCAGCCAAGCCCCCGGAGGAACATACGAGCAGTACTTC.